The sequence of this T cell receptor (beta chain) was determined in a study of cytomegalovirus exposure and HLA in healthy donors. The overall study: A prior study identified 117 million unique TCR beta sequences from around 180 million T cells.

Points from the study as a whole: As confirmed in vitro, a few CMV-associated chains were specific for CMV antigens.

PCR involved 60 Vbeta and 13 Jbeta primers. Assay used: immunoSEQ multiplex PCR; TCRdb lists only in-frame clones, some missing. The sample holds around 230,000 clones, roughly 81% seen once. On this clone: Antigen: not known.

The clonotype originates from a girl aged 2-10 years in good health and CMV-seronegative. The sample was PBMCs.

This CDR3 reads CSVEDSPGTGVANQPQHF. CDR3 nucleotide sequence: TGCAGCGTTGAAGATAGTCCCGGGACAGGGGTAGCTAATCAGCCCCAGCATTTT. The rearrangement joins TRBV29-1 to TRBJ1-5, with 10 bases lining up with TRBD1. CDR3 length equals 18 residues. CDR1 SQVTM and CDR2 ANQGSEA come from the germline V gene. V lost 0 bases to trimming and J lost 4 bases; unmatched junction nucleotides: 12. The full variable domain, in which reference TRBV29-1 and TRBJ1-5 provide the parts outside the CDR3, is SAVISQKPSRDICQRGTSLTIQCQVDSQVTMMFWYRQQPGQSLTLIATANQGSEATYESGFVIDKFPISRPNLTFSTLTVSNMSPEDSSIYLCSVEDSPGTGVANQPQHFGDGTRLSIL.